This T cell receptor (beta chain) emerged from a study of spatial heterogeneity in lung cancer. About the research overall: Within raw reads, each unique TCR and UMI combination appeared on average more than ten times. Regarding the study as a whole: Ubiquitous expanded tumor TCRs surfaced in blood more at resection than they did at follow-up.

Stated time point: sample taken at primary tumor resection. TCRs were sequenced from unsorted whole RNA of tumor, nontumor lung or PBMC. There were 75 or so donors, all of them untreated patients with early-stage non-small cell lung cancer. The CDR3 is made up of 14 amino acids. Germline CDR1 reads SGHRS; CDR2 reads YFSETQ. V was pared by 1 base and J by 4 bases, with 12 bases between. Concerning this clonotype: Its antigen is not known.

TCRdb re-called the 5' RACE reads with MiXCR, one entry per CDR3 protein. Of under 100,000 distinct CDR3 sequences in the sample, approximately 8.5% were seen once. The receptor was derived from a male donor with early-stage non-small cell lung cancer. The sample consisted of PBMCs, taken at surgery. This chain connects TRBV5-1 to TRBJ2-7; D call uncertain. DNA of the CDR3: TGCGCCAGCAGCTTGATGGCTACCGGGTACGAGCAGTACTTC. Encoded protein: CASSLMATGYEQYF. Variable domain in full (rest from reference TRBV5-1 and TRBJ2-7): KAGVTQTPRYLIKTRGQQVTLSCSPISGHRSVSWYQQTPGQGLQFLFEYFSETQRNKGNFPGRFSGRQFSNSRSEMNVSTLELGDSALYLCASSLMATGYEQYFGPGTRLTVT.